The 18 T cell receptor beta chains below were found in one sample sequenced in a study of T cell responses to AZD1222 COVID-19 vaccine. Generated by immunoSEQ multiplex PCR, the TCRdb table keeps only in-frame clones and is missing some. The sample lists about 260,000 clones; just over 90% were seen once. The sample was peripheral blood, taken on day 0 of AZD1222 vaccination. Receptor source: an adult in good health.

The rearrangement joins TRBV24-1 to TRBJ2-7; D perhaps matches TRBD1 (6 bases). This CDR3 region has 17 residues. Germline lookup yields CDR1 KGHDR and CDR2 SFDVKD. V was clipped by 0 bases and J by 0 bases, with 14 bases between them. Here the CDR3 DNA reads TGTGCCACCAGTGATTTGGAGTCTGGACAGAGCTCCTACGAGCAGTACTTC. Translating gives CATSDLESGQSSYEQYF.

The genes are TRBV19 and TRBJ1-1; D gene unclear. The CDR3 runs to 14 residues. Trimming removed 4 bases from V and 2 bases from J, with 11 bases in between. CDR1 and CDR2 (germline): LNHDA, SQIVND (reference sequence). DNA for the CDR3: TGTGCCAGTAGTAACCGGGTCGACAACACTGAAGCTTTCTTT. Its protein product is CASSNRVDNTEAFF.

The V call is TRBV5-6, the J call TRBJ1-5; 12 bases are a match to TRBD1. Germline-derived CDR1 and CDR2 are SGHDT and YYEEEE. The CDR3 has 15 amino acids. V trimming: 0 bases; J trimming: 6 bases; junction bases outside the gene matches: 1. The CDR3 loop is CASSLGDRGLQPQHF. The CDR3, as DNA: TGTGCCAGCAGCTTGGGGGACAGGGGGCTTCAGCCCCAGCATTTT.

The rearrangement joins TRBV27 to TRBJ1-5, with 8 bases fitting TRBD1. There are 14 residues in the CDR3. V lost 6 bases and J lost 4; bases outside the gene matches: 5. Looked up from germline, CDR1 is MNHEY and CDR2 is SMNVEV (reference sequence). CDR3 residues: CASSPGQDNQPQHF. In DNA, the CDR3 is TGTGCCAGCAGCCCGGGACAGGATAATCAGCCCCAGCATTTT.

The V and J genes are TRBV9 and TRBJ1-3; possible D gene TRBD1, 5 bases. The germline CDR1 and CDR2 sequences are SGDLS and YYNGEE. The CDR3 has 16 residues. Trimming left V 7 bases short and J 4 bases short, with 21 bases between. In DNA, the CDR3 is TGTGCCAGCGCTACGGGGGGACCTCTCCCGGGAAACACCATATATTTT. This sequence encodes CASATGGPLPGNTIYF. The full variable domain, completed using reference TRBV9 and TRBJ1-3, is DSGVTQTPKHLITATGQRVTLRCSPRSGDLSVYWYQQSLDQGLQFLIQYYNGEERAKGNILERFSAQQFPDLHSELNLSSLELGDSALYFCASATGGPLPGNTIYFGEGSWLTVV.

The chain carries TRBV9 and TRBJ1-6; 7 bases are a match to TRBD1. V lost 4 bases and J lost 9; bases outside the gene matches: 10. In germline, CDR1 is SGDLS, CDR2 YYNGEE. The CDR3 is 15 amino acids. The CDR3 DNA reads as TGTGCCAGCAGCCTTAGACAGGGCCCTTCTTCACCCCTCCACTTT. Amino acid sequence: CASSLRQGPSSPLHF.

This chain links TRBV28 with TRBJ1-5, with 7 bases lining up with TRBD1. In germline, CDR1 is MDHEN, CDR2 SYDVKM. Trimming took 5 bases from V and 1 from J; bases not matched to a gene: 5. The CDR3 length is 15 residues. Here the CDR3 DNA reads TGTGCCAGCAGTAGGGACAGACCAAGCAATCAGCCCCAGCATTTT. Translation: CASSRDRPSNQPQHF.

In its sample, this clone was seen a few times. V usage is TRBV28 and J usage is TRBJ2-7, with 8 bases lining up with TRBD1. The V and J ends lost 2 bases and 0 bases, in that order; junction bases with no gene match: 9. CDR3 length: 17 residues. CDR1 and CDR2 (germline): MDHEN, SYDVKM. CDR3 sequence: CASSLRLRDRPSYEQYF. The CDR3 bases are TGTGCCAGCAGTTTACGCCTCCGGGACAGGCCCTCCTACGAGCAGTACTTC.

J is TRBJ2-7 and V is TRBV6-5; 8 bases map to TRBD2. Trimming cost V 3 bases and J 3 bases; bases outside gene matches: 10. Looked up from germline, CDR1 is MNHEY and CDR2 is SVGAGI. This CDR3 is 16 amino acids long. The CDR3 region has the DNA TGTGCCAGCAGTTATCGGGACCCGGGACTAGTCTACGAGCAGTACTTC. Translation gives CASSYRDPGLVYEQYF.

The rearrangement links TRBV18 to TRBJ2-1; D gene uncertain. The germline V gene encodes CDR1 KGHSH and CDR2 LQKENI. The CDR3 is 16 amino acids. The V end lost 3 bases, the J end lost 0 bases, and 12 bases lay between the germline ends. CDR3 amino acids: CASSPSFASSYNEQFF. The CDR3 nucleotides are TGTGCCAGCTCACCCTCCTTTGCCAGCTCCTACAATGAGCAGTTCTTC.

The CDR3 DNA reads TGCGCCAGCAGCTTGGGGGCAGGGCGCAATCAGCCCCAGCATTTT. This sequence encodes CASSLGAGRNQPQHF. J is TRBJ1-5 and V is TRBV5-1; D is possibly TRBD1 (5 bases). Germline CDR1 and CDR2: SGHRS and YFSETQ. This CDR3 spans 15 amino acids. V was cut by 0 bases and J by 2 bases, with 9 bases left in between.

The chain carries TRBV30 and TRBJ2-1; TRBD2 matches at 8 bases. V was pared by 1 base and J by 3 bases, with 5 bases of the junction left unmatched. Germline V lookup: CDR1 GTSNPN, CDR2 SVGIG (reference sequence). The length of the CDR3 is 15 residues. CDR3 region: CAWSAYAGGYNEQFF. CDR3 nucleotides: TGTGCCTGGAGTGCATATGCGGGAGGCTACAATGAGCAGTTCTTC.

This clone came up once. The gene calls are TRBV19 and TRBJ1-2; possible D gene TRBD1, 5 bases. The CDR3 contains 13 residues. Germline assignment: CDR1 LNHDA and CDR2 SQIVND (reference sequence). Trimming cost V 8 bases and J 3 bases, with 13 bases left between them. The chain's CDR3 is CASGDRGHYGYTF. The CDR3 region has the DNA TGTGCCAGTGGGGACCGGGGCCACTATGGCTACACCTTC.

The chain links TRBV5-1 to TRBJ1-2; a weak D match, TRBD1 (6 bases). V was clipped by 3 bases and J by 4 bases, with 16 bases between them. Germline V gene data show CDR1 as SGHRS and CDR2 as YFSETQ. CDR3 size: 15 residues. CDR3 nucleotides: TGCGCCAGCAGCTCGATGGACAGTATGGGCTATGGCTACACCTTC. The encoded protein is CASSSMDSMGYGYTF.

This clone was observed once. The chain couples TRBV19 to TRBJ2-4, with 11 bases identical to TRBD2. V lost 6 bases, J lost 8 bases, and 18 bases stayed unmatched. Germline CDR1 LNHDA, CDR2 SQIVND (reference sequence). This CDR3 has 18 amino acids. The CDR3 spells CASRNARLAGGPRDIQYF. The CDR3 nucleotides are TGTGCCAGTAGAAATGCGAGGCTAGCGGGGGGTCCTCGGGACATTCAGTACTTC.

The chain joins TRBV6-5 to TRBJ1-3; D not resolved. The CDR3 extends over 13 amino acids. Germline loops: CDR1 MNHEY, CDR2 SVGAGI. Trimming removed 0 bases at V and 3 bases at J, with 3 bases between. The CDR3 loop reads CASSYSRGNTIYF. DNA for the CDR3: TGTGCCAGCAGTTACTCGCGTGGAAACACCATATATTTT.

Points on this clone: Just one base apart from a much larger clone, this may be a read error. This specimen includes other DNA sequences encoding the same CDR3. This chain links TRBV10-3 with TRBJ1-1; D remains ambiguous. CDR1 and CDR2 (germline): ENHRY, SYGVKD. This CDR3 contains 17 residues. As DNA, the CDR3 is TGTGCCATCAGCGAGTGGGCCCGGGGAGGTTTGAACACTGAAGCTTTCTTT. Translating it yields CAISEWARGGLNTEAFF.

This clone came up a few times. The rearrangement joins TRBV18 to TRBJ1-1; the D gene is possibly TRBD1 (5 bases). The CDR3 totals 15 residues. CDR1 and CDR2 (germline): KGHSH, LQKENI. The V end was cut by 3 bases, the J end by 4 bases, with 15 bases between. In nucleotides, the CDR3 is TGTGCCAGCTCACCGTCCGGGACCGGGACCACTGAAGCTTTCTTT. It translates to CASSPSGTGTTEAFF. The full variable domain, with the rest looked up from reference TRBV18 and TRBJ1-1, is NAGVMQNPRHLVRRRGQEARLRCSPMKGHSHVYWYRQLPEEGLKFMVYLQKENIIDESGMPKERFSAEFPKEGPSILRIQQVVRGDSAAYFCASSPSGTGTTEAFFGQGTRLTVV.